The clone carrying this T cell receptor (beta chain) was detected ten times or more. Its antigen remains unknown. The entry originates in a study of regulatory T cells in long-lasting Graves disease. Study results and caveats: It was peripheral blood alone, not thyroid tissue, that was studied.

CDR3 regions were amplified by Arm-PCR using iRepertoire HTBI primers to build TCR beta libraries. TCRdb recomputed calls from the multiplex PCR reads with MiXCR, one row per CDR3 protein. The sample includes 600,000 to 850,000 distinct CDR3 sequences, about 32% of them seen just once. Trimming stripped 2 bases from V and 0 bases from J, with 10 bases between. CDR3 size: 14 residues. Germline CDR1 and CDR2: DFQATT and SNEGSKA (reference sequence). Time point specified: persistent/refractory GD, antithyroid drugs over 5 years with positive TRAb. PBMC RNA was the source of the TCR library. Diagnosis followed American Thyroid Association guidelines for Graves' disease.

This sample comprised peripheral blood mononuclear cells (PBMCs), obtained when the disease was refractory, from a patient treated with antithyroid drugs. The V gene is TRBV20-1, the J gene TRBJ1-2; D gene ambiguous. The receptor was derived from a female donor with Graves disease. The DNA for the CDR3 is TGCAGTGCTAGACTGGCAGGTACTAACTATGGCTACACCTTC. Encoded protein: CSARLAGTNYGYTF.